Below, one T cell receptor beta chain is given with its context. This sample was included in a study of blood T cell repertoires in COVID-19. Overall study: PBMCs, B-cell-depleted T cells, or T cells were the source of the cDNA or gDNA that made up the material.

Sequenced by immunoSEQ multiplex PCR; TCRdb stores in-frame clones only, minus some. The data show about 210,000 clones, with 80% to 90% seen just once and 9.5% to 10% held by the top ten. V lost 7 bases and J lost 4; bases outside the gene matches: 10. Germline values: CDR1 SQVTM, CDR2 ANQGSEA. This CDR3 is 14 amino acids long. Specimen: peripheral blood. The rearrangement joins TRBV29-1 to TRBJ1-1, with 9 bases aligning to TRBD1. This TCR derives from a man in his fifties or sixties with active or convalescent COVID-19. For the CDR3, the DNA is TGCAGCGCCGCCCCCGGACAGGGGTCCACTGAAGCTTTCTTT. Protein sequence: CSAAPGQGSTEAFF.